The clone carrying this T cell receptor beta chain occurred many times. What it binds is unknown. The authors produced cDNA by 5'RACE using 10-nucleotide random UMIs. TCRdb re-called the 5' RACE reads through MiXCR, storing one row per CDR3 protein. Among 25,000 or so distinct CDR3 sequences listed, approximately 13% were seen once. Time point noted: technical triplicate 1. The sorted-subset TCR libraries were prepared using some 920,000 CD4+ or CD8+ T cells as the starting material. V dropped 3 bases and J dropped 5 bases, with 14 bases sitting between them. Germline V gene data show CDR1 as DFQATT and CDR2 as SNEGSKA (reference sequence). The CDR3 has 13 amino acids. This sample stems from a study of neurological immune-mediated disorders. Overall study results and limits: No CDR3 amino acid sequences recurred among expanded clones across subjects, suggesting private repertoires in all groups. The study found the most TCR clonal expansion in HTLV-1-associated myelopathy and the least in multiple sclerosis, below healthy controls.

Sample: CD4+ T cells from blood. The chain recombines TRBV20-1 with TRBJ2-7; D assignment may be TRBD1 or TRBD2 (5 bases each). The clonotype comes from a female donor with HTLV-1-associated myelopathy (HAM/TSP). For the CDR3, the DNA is TGCAGTGCTAGTAAGGGGAGAATCGACGAGCAGTACTTC. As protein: CSASKGRIDEQYF.